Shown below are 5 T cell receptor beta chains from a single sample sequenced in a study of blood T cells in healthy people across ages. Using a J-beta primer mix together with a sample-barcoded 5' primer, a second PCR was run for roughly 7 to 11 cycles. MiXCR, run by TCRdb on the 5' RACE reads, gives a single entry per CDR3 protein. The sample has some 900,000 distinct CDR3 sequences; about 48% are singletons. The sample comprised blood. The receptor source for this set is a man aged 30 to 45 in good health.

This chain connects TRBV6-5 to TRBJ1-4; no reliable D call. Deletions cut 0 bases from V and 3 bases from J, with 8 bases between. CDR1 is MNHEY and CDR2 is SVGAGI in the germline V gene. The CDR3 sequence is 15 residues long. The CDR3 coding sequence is TGTGCCAGCAGTTACTCGGGTTCGGCTAATGAAAAACTGTTTTTT. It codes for CASSYSGSANEKLFF.

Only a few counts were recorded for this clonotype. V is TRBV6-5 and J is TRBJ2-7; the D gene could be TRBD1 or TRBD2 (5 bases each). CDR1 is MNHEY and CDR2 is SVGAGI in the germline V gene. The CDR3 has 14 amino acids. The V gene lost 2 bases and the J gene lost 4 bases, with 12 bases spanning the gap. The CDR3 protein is CASSYERGGYEQYF. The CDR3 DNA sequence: TGTGCCAGCAGTTACGAGAGGGGTGGGTACGAGCAGTACTTC.

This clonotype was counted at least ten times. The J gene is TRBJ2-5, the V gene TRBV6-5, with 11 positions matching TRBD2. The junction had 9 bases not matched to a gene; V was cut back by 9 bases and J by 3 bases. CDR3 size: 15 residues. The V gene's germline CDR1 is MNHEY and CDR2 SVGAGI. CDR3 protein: CARKSSGGRKETQYF. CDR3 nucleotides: TGTGCCAGGAAATCTAGCGGGGGGCGGAAAGAGACCCAGTACTTC.

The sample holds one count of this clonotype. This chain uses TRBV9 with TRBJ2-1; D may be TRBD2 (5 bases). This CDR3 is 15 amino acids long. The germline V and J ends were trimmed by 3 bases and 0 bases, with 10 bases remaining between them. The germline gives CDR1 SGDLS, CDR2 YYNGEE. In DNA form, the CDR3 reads TGTGCCAGCAGCGCCCCAGCGGTCTCCTACAATGAGCAGTTCTTC. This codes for CASSAPAVSYNEQFF.

The CDR3 reads CSDGTGREETQYF. CDR3 DNA sequence: TGCAGCGACGGGACAGGGCGGGAAGAGACCCAGTACTTC. This chain uses TRBV29-1 with TRBJ2-7; 9 nucleotides line up with TRBD1. The tail of the sequence fits TRBJ2-5 better, so the J call may be wrong. Germline CDR1 reads SQVTM; CDR2 reads ANQGSEA. This CDR3 has 13 residues.